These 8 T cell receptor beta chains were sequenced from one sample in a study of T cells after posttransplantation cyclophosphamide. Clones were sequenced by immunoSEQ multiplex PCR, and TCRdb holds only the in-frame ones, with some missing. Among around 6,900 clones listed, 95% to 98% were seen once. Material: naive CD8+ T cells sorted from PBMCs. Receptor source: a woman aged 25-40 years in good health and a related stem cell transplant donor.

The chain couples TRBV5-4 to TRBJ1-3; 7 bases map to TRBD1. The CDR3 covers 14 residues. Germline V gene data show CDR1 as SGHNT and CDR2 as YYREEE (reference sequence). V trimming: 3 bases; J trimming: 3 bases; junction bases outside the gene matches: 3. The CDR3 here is CASSYRTGGNTIYF. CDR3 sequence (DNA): TGTGCCAGCAGCTACCGGACAGGTGGAAACACCATATATTTT.

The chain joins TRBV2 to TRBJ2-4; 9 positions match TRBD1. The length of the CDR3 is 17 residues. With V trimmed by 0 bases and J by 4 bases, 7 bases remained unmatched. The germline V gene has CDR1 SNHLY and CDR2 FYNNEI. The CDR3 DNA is TGTGCCAGCAGTGAAGCAGGGACAGGGAGTAGAAAAAACATTCAGTACTTC. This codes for CASSEAGTGSRKNIQYF.

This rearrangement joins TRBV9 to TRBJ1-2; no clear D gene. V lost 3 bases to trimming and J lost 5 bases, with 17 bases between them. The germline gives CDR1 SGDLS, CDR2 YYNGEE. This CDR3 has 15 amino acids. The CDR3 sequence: CASSATERAEYGYTF. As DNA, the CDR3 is TGTGCCAGCAGCGCGACGGAGAGAGCGGAATATGGCTACACCTTC.

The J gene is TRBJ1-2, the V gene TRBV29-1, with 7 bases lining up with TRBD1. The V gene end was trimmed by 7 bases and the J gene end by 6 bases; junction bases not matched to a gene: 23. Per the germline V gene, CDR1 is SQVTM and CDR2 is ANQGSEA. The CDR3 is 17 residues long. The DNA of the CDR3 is TGCAGCGCCTTCCGACTGGGACAGCGGGCCTTACATAATGGCTACACCTTC. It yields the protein CSAFRLGQRALHNGYTF.

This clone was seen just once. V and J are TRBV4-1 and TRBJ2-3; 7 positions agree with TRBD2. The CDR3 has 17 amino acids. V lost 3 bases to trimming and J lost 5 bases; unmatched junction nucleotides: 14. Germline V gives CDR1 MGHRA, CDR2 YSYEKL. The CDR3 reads CASSHPRSRGVEDTQYF. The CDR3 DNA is TGCGCCAGCAGCCACCCCCGCAGCCGGGGGGTTGAAGATACGCAGTATTTT.

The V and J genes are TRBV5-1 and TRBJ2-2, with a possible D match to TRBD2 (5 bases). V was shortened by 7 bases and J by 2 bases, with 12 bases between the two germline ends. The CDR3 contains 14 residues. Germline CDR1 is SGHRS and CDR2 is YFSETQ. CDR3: CASALRENTGELFF. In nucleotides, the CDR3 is TGCGCCAGCGCCCTGAGGGAAAACACCGGGGAGCTGTTTTTT.

The CDR3 DNA reads TGCGCCAGCAGCCAAGATACCGGGATCACTGAAGCTTTCTTT. This codes for CASSQDTGITEAFF. This sequence joins TRBV4-3 and TRBJ1-1, with no clear D. Germline V gene data show CDR1 as LGHNA and CDR2 as YSLEER. The CDR3 runs to 14 residues. V was shortened by 0 bases and J by 4 bases, with 9 bases between the two germline ends.

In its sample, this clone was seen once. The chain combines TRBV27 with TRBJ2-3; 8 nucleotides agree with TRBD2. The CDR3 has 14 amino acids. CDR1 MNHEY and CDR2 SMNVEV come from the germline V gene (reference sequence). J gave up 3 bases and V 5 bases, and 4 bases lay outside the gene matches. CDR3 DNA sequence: TGTGCCAGCAGTCGACGGGGGGGGACAGATACGCAGTATTTT. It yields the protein CASSRRGGTDTQYF.